The rows below give T cell receptor beta chains drawn from one sample of a study of cytomegalovirus exposure and HLA in healthy donors. Here immunoSEQ multiplex PCR was the method, and the copy in TCRdb shows in-frame clones only, minus some. This repertoire shows a few hundred thousand clones, about 87% found once; its top ten account for more than 2%. Sequencing was performed on PBMCs. These receptors originate from a woman aged 18-29 years in good health and CMV-seronegative. The CDR3 runs from the conserved cysteine through the conserved F or W. D genes are given only for firm matches. Clone size is not always given. Where it is, it says once, few, many or a class for expanded clones.

j_call: TRBJ1-2
cdr3_length: 13
v_call: TRBV15
clone_size: .
d_call: TRBD1
cdr3_aa: CATRGQGLHGYTF
cdr3_nt: TGTGCCACCAGGGGACAGGGACTCCATGGCTACACCTTC

j_call: TRBJ2-1
cdr3_length: 13
v_call: TRBV6-1
clone_size: .
d_call: .
cdr3_aa: CASSWLSSSEQFF
cdr3_nt: TGTGCCAGCAGCTGGTTAAGTTCGAGTGAGCAGTTCTTC

j_call: TRBJ1-1
cdr3_length: 15
v_call: TRBV2
clone_size: .
d_call: .
cdr3_aa: CASSTQGKIGTEAFF
cdr3_nt: TGTGCCAGCAGCACACAGGGAAAAATTGGAACTGAAGCTTTCTTT

j_call: TRBJ2-5
cdr3_length: 15
v_call: TRBV19
clone_size: .
d_call: .
cdr3_aa: CASSIVPTSIKTQYF
cdr3_nt: TGTGCCAGTAGTATAGTCCCGACTAGTATCAAGACCCAGTACTTC

j_call: TRBJ2-7
cdr3_length: 15
v_call: TRBV9
clone_size: .
d_call: TRBD1
cdr3_aa: CASSPTGQPAYEQYF
cdr3_nt: TGTGCCAGCAGCCCAACGGGACAGCCAGCCTACGAGCAGTACTTC

j_call: TRBJ1-1
cdr3_length: 15
v_call: TRBV4-1
clone_size: once
d_call: TRBD1
cdr3_aa: CASSHLTGTDGQSSF
cdr3_nt: TGCGCCAGCAGCCATCTAACCGGGACAGACGGCCAAAGCTCTTTT

j_call: TRBJ1-2
cdr3_length: 14
v_call: TRBV15
clone_size: .
d_call: .
cdr3_aa: CATSRDWGEDGYTF
cdr3_nt: TGTGCCACCAGCAGAGATTGGGGGGAGGATGGCTACACCTTC

j_call: TRBJ2-3
cdr3_length: 13
v_call: TRBV7-3
clone_size: .
d_call: TRBD2
cdr3_aa: CASSRTRADTQYF
cdr3_nt: TGTGCCAGCAGCCGGACTAGGGCAGATACGCAGTATTTT

j_call: TRBJ1-2
cdr3_length: 13
v_call: TRBV19
clone_size: .
d_call: TRBD1
cdr3_aa: CASRTAGGYGYTF
cdr3_nt: TGTGCCAGTAGAACGGCAGGGGGCTATGGCTACACCTTC

j_call: TRBJ2-7
cdr3_length: 12
v_call: TRBV30
clone_size: .
d_call: .
cdr3_aa: CAWSAPRGEQYF
cdr3_nt: TGTGCCTGGAGCGCCCCGCGGGGCGAGCAGTACTTC

j_call: TRBJ2-1
cdr3_length: 15
v_call: TRBV2
clone_size: .
d_call: TRBD2
cdr3_aa: CASSEISGGGDEQFF
cdr3_nt: TGTGCCAGCAGTGAAATTAGCGGGGGTGGGGATGAGCAGTTCTTC

j_call: TRBJ2-1
cdr3_length: 16
v_call: TRBV10-1
clone_size: .
d_call: .
cdr3_aa: CASSERHEGPYNEQFF
cdr3_nt: TGCGCCAGCAGTGAACGACATGAGGGTCCTTACAATGAGCAGTTCTTC

j_call: TRBJ2-1
cdr3_length: 14
v_call: TRBV15
clone_size: .
d_call: TRBD2
cdr3_aa: CATQSGGINNEQFF
cdr3_nt: TGTGCCACCCAGAGCGGGGGGATTAACAATGAGCAGTTCTTC

j_call: TRBJ1-6
cdr3_length: 17
v_call: TRBV9
clone_size: .
d_call: .
cdr3_aa: CASSDGQRSSYNSPLHF
cdr3_nt: TGTGCCAGCAGCGACGGACAAAGGAGCTCCTATAATTCACCCCTCCACTTT

j_call: TRBJ1-1
cdr3_length: 16
v_call: TRBV12-5
clone_size: .
d_call: .
cdr3_aa: CASGLLDVGMNTEAFF
cdr3_nt: TGTGCTAGTGGTTTGTTGGACGTCGGGATGAACACTGAAGCTTTCTTT

j_call: TRBJ2-5
cdr3_length: 14
v_call: TRBV6-5
clone_size: .
d_call: .
cdr3_aa: CASRGHESRETQYF
cdr3_nt: TGTGCCAGCCGAGGACATGAGAGTCGAGAGACCCAGTACTTC

j_call: TRBJ1-6
cdr3_length: 16
v_call: TRBV4-2
clone_size: .
d_call: .
cdr3_aa: CASSQREGMSNSPLHF
cdr3_nt: TGTGCCAGCAGCCAGAGGGAGGGGATGAGTAATTCACCCCTCCACTTT

j_call: TRBJ2-2
cdr3_length: 17
v_call: TRBV7-9
clone_size: .
d_call: TRBD1
cdr3_aa: CSSSSQPGQGFTGELFF
cdr3_nt: TGTTCCAGCAGTTCACAACCGGGACAGGGGTTCACCGGGGAGCTGTTTTTT

j_call: TRBJ1-2
cdr3_length: 16
v_call: TRBV11-2
clone_size: .
d_call: TRBD1
cdr3_aa: CASTARGNRGRDGYTF
cdr3_nt: TGTGCCAGCACCGCTAGGGGGAACAGGGGGCGCGATGGCTACACCTTC

j_call: TRBJ1-5
cdr3_length: 16
v_call: TRBV6-1
clone_size: .
d_call: TRBD1
cdr3_aa: CASSEGYRGRNQPQHF
cdr3_nt: TGTGCCAGCAGTGAAGGTTACAGGGGCCGTAATCAGCCCCAGCATTTT

j_call: TRBJ2-7
cdr3_length: 15
v_call: TRBV6-5
clone_size: .
d_call: .
cdr3_aa: CASSYGRGASYEQYF
cdr3_nt: TGTGCCAGCAGTTACGGCAGGGGCGCCTCCTACGAGCAGTACTTC